The 4 T cell receptor beta chains in this list originate from one sample, sequenced in a study of blood T cell repertoires in COVID-19. Sequenced by immunoSEQ multiplex PCR; TCRdb stores in-frame clones only, minus some. In the table there are approximately 160,000 clones, 70% to 85% of which are singletons. The specimen sequenced was peripheral blood. All receptors come from a woman between 45 and 65 years old in a cohort sampled during active or convalescent COVID-19.

The chain is built from TRBV6-5 and TRBJ2-3; TRBD2 matches 8 bases. This CDR3 has 15 residues. Germline CDR1 MNHEY, CDR2 SVGAGI. V lost 6 bases to trimming and J lost 0 bases; unmatched junction nucleotides: 5. The CDR3 DNA reads TGTGCCAGCAGACTTAGCGGGGCTAGCACAGATACGCAGTATTTT. Residues: CASRLSGASTDTQYF.

As for this clone: This sequence may be a read error, since a much larger clone differs from it by one base. Other nucleotide sequences in the sample specify the same CDR3. The J gene is TRBJ2-5, the V gene TRBV5-5, with TRBD2 matching 11 bases. This CDR3 is built from 16 residues. In germline, CDR1 is SGHKS, CDR2 YYEKEE (reference sequence). V lost 0 bases to trimming and J lost 5 bases; unmatched junction nucleotides: 6. The DNA of the CDR3 is TGTGCCAGCAGCTTGGAGCTAGCGGGGGGAAGGGAGACCCAGTACTTC. It translates to CASSLELAGGRETQYF.

The chain joins TRBV7-2 to TRBJ1-5, with a tentative D call TRBD1 (5 bases). Germline-derived CDR1 and CDR2 are SGHTA and FQGNSA. This CDR3 region has 13 residues. V was cut by 5 bases and J by 7 bases, with 12 bases left in between. This CDR3 reads CASSVAREQPQHF. CDR3 nucleotide sequence: TGTGCCAGCAGCGTGGCCAGGGAACAGCCCCAGCATTTT.

J is TRBJ2-3 and V is TRBV11-3; possibly TRBD1 for D (6 bases). This CDR3 comprises 17 residues. From germline, CDR1 is SGHNT and CDR2 YENEEA. V lost 0 bases and J 2 bases, leaving 15 bases between the germline ends. The chain's CDR3 is CASSLEVDRSYTDTQYF. Here the CDR3 DNA reads TGTGCCAGCAGCTTAGAGGTCGACAGGTCCTACACAGATACGCAGTATTTT.